Below, one T cell receptor beta chain is given with its context. Generated by immunoSEQ multiplex PCR, the TCRdb table keeps only in-frame clones and is missing some. Among 87,000 or so clones listed, over 80% were seen once. CDR1 and CDR2 from the germline V gene are MNHEY and SVGAGI. The CDR3 sequence is 14 residues long. The ends lost 7 bases at V and 2 bases at J; junction bases unmatched: 4. The data derive from a study of blood T cell repertoires in COVID-19. At the level of the study: Sources were T cells, B-cell-depleted T cells, or PBMCs; the material itself was cDNA or gDNA.

V usage is TRBV6-5 and J usage is TRBJ2-3; TRBD2 aligns across 9 bases. The receptor's source is a woman of 80 years or more with active or convalescent COVID-19. Material: peripheral blood. The CDR3 spells CASTSGVPTDTQYF. For the CDR3, the DNA is TGTGCCAGCACTAGCGGGGTCCCCACAGATACGCAGTATTTT.